The next 23 T cell receptor beta chains were all read from a single sample in a study of Ad26.COV2.S vaccination and SARS-CoV-2 variants. The treatment here: some 19 received Ad26.COV2.S at low or high dose, single or two shots; five or six received placebo; per-sample allocation not given. The samples were gathered on day 63 after the first injection of vaccine or placebo. Measured with immunoSEQ multiplex PCR; TCRdb has only the in-frame clones, and not every one. The sample consists of roughly 700,000 clones, 70% to 90% of them appearing once. The source material was peripheral blood, sampled in a trial of Ad26.COV2.S vaccine versus placebo. The receptors were sampled from a person aged 18-60 years who received the Ad26.COV2.S COVID-19 vaccine or a placebo.

The chain joins TRBV6-6 to TRBJ1-2; possibly TRBD1 for D (5 bases). Trimming removed 2 bases from V and 2 bases from J, with 12 bases in between. The CDR3 consists of 15 residues. Germline V lookup: CDR1 MNHNY, CDR2 SVGAGI (reference sequence). CDR3 coding DNA: TGTGCCAGCAGTTACACAGCAGGGTCCAACTATGGCTACACCTTC. It yields the protein CASSYTAGSNYGYTF.

The chain recombines TRBV30 with TRBJ1-5; 8 nucleotides agree with TRBD1. Per germline, CDR1 GTSNPN and CDR2 SVGIG (reference sequence). This CDR3 spans 14 amino acids. The V gene end was trimmed by 2 bases and the J gene end by 6 bases; junction bases not matched to a gene: 6. The CDR3 spells CAWSKDRAIQPQHF. The DNA for the CDR3 is TGTGCCTGGAGTAAGGACAGGGCGATTCAGCCCCAGCATTTT.

The rearrangement links TRBV7-4 to TRBJ1-5; D gene unclear. V lost 6 bases and J lost 7, with 19 bases in between. The length of the CDR3 is 15 residues. The germline V gene encodes CDR1 SGHVT and CDR2 SQSDAQ. The CDR3 loop is CASSHSNGSRQPQHF. For the CDR3, the DNA is TGTGCCAGCAGTCATTCAAACGGGAGTAGGCAGCCCCAGCATTTT.

J is TRBJ2-7 and V is TRBV5-1; D is unresolved. Germline V CDR1 and CDR2: SGHRS, YFSETQ. With 0 bases removed from V and 3 bases from J, the gap between germline ends came to 7 bases. This CDR3 comprises 13 residues. This chain's CDR3 is CASSLAEHYEQYF. CDR3 in DNA: TGCGCCAGCAGCTTGGCGGAGCACTACGAGCAGTACTTC.

The genes are TRBV30 and TRBJ2-2; unclear D gene. Trimming pared 3 bases from V and 2 bases from J, leaving 7 bases between. The CDR3 extends over 13 amino acids. CDR1 is GTSNPN and CDR2 is SVGIG in the germline V gene (reference sequence). In DNA form, the CDR3 reads TGTGCCTGGAGACCAGACAACACCGGGGAGCTGTTTTTT. It yields the protein CAWRPDNTGELFF.

The V call is TRBV6-5, the J call TRBJ1-5; a possible D gene is TRBD1 (5 bases). The CDR3 contains 13 residues. V was clipped by 8 bases and J by 4 bases, with 12 bases between them. The germline CDR1 and CDR2 sequences are MNHEY and SVGAGI. CDR3 bases: TGTGCCAGCTCGGCAGGGAGAAATCAGCCCCAGCATTTT. It encodes CASSAGRNQPQHF.

The rearrangement uses TRBV6-6 and TRBJ2-7; D ambiguous. CDR1 is MNHNY and CDR2 is SVGAGI in the germline V gene (reference sequence). Trimming cost V 0 bases and J 9 bases, with 15 bases left between them. This CDR3 has 14 residues. In nucleotides, the CDR3 is TGTGCCAGCAGTTACTCGACTTCGCCCGTCGGGCAGTACTTC. Its translation is CASSYSTSPVGQYF.

This clone has only one observation. The chain employs TRBV7-2 and TRBJ1-2; 12 positions match TRBD1. Germline lookup yields CDR1 SGHTA and CDR2 FQGNSA. V shed 5 bases, J shed 6 bases, and the junction held 13 bases outside the gene matches. The CDR3 is 17 residues long. The CDR3 DNA reads as TGTGCCAGCAGCGGCGGGGACAGGGGGCTTAGGGGAAATGGCTACACCTTC. This encodes CASSGGDRGLRGNGYTF.

V is TRBV1 and J is TRBJ2-1; the table's D call, TRBD2, has no DNA check behind it. TRBV1 constitutes a pseudogene. The CDR3 is 19 residues long. The CDR3 reads CTSSHSVSGGASSYNEQFF. CDR3 sequence (DNA): TGCACCAGCAGCCATTCGGTTAGCGGGGGGGCCTCGTCCTACAATGAGCAGTTCTTC.

CDR3 amino acids: CASSIVPPGTGSTDTQYF. The CDR3 DNA sequence: TGTGCCAGTAGTATAGTGCCCCCCGGGACAGGATCGACAGATACGCAGTATTTT. The chain is built from TRBV19 and TRBJ2-3; 8 nucleotides agree with TRBD1. With 1 base clipped from V and 3 bases from J, the junction kept 12 bases outside the gene matches. CDR3 length: 18 amino acids. Germline CDR1 and CDR2: LNHDA and SQIVND (reference sequence).

The rearrangement links TRBV5-1 to TRBJ2-5; 12 bases match TRBD1. CDR3 length: 16 amino acids. V was pared by 4 bases and J by 4 bases, with 8 bases of the junction left unmatched. Germline loops: CDR1 SGHRS, CDR2 YFSETQ. CDR3 sequence (DNA): TGCGCCAGCAGCGCAGATCCGGGACAGGGGGCAGAGACCCAGTACTTC. It yields the protein CASSADPGQGAETQYF.

This clone was seen a few times. The chain carries TRBV7-3 and TRBJ2-7; TRBD2 matches 8 bases. CDR1 and CDR2 from the germline V gene are SGHTA and FQGTGA. This CDR3 is built from 14 residues. The V and J ends lost 6 bases and 7 bases, in that order; junction bases with no gene match: 11. CDR3 region: CASSPGLVPWEQYF. The CDR3 nucleotides are TGTGCCAGCAGTCCGGGACTAGTCCCCTGGGAGCAGTACTTC.

The chain is built from TRBV6-5 and TRBJ2-5; D is possibly TRBD1 (8 bases). Between the trimmed V and J ends, which lost 6 bases and 6 bases, there was a span of 11 bases. Germline CDR1 MNHEY, CDR2 SVGAGI. There are 12 residues in the CDR3. DNA for the CDR3: TGTGCCAGCAGACAGGGGGGGAAGACCCAGTACTTC. Its protein is CASRQGGKTQYF.

This sequence joins TRBV19 and TRBJ1-5; TRBD1 matches at 7 bases. From germline, CDR1 is LNHDA and CDR2 SQIVND (reference sequence). The CDR3 has 15 amino acids. The V gene end was trimmed by 6 bases and the J gene end by 5 bases; junction bases not matched to a gene: 10. The CDR3 DNA sequence: TGTGCCAGTAGGCGGACAGGACTTTATTATCAGCCCCAGCATTTT. Protein: CASRRTGLYYQPQHF.

The CDR3 protein is CASSFTTGGHEKLFF. The CDR3, as DNA: TGCGCCAGCAGCTTCACGACAGGGGGCCATGAAAAACTGTTTTTT. V is TRBV5-1 and J is TRBJ1-4; 10 positions agree with TRBD1. With 2 bases clipped from V and 6 bases from J, the junction kept 4 bases outside the gene matches. The length of the CDR3 is 15 residues. Germline CDR1 and CDR2: SGHRS and YFSETQ.

This clone was seen a single time. The chain carries TRBV6-2 or TRBV6-3 and TRBJ2-7; 9 nucleotides match TRBD2. Germline assignment: CDR1 MNHEY and CDR2 SVGEGT. V shed 2 bases and J 0 bases; nucleotides not matched to a gene: 8. This CDR3 is built from 17 residues. The DNA of the CDR3 is TGTGCCAGCAGTTACGAACTAGCGGGCCTCCTCTCCTACGAGCAGTACTTC. Translation: CASSYELAGLLSYEQYF.

Of note for this clone: This sample also contains other DNA sequences that code for the same CDR3. J is TRBJ1-5 and V is TRBV30, with a tentative D call TRBD1 (6 bases). Germline lookup yields CDR1 GTSNPN and CDR2 SVGIG (reference sequence). The CDR3 covers 13 residues. V was pared by 1 base and J by 7 bases, with 11 bases between. The DNA of the CDR3 is TGTGCCTGGAGTGGGCAGGGGAGCCAGCCCCAGCATTTT. The encoded protein is CAWSGQGSQPQHF. Complete variable domain (other parts from reference TRBV30 and TRBJ1-5): SQTIHQWPATLVQPVGSPLSLECTVEGTSNPNLYWYRQAAGRGLQLLFYSVGIGQISSEVPQNLSASRPQDRQFILSSKKLLLSDSGFYLCAWSGQGSQPQHFGDGTRLSIL.

The V gene is TRBV30, the J gene TRBJ2-7; the match to TRBD1 covers 8 bases. The trim removed 4 bases at V and 3 bases at J, leaving 8 bases unmatched. This CDR3 comprises 14 residues. Germline V gene data show CDR1 as GTSNPN and CDR2 as SVGIG (reference sequence). The CDR3 spells CAWNYQGALYEQYF. The CDR3 nucleotides are TGTGCCTGGAACTACCAGGGGGCCCTCTACGAGCAGTACTTC.

The chain has TRBV29-1 and TRBJ2-5; 7 bases fit TRBD1. V was pared by 6 bases and J by 1 base, with 5 bases of the junction left unmatched. This CDR3 is built from 13 residues. Germline CDR1 SQVTM, CDR2 ANQGSEA. The CDR3 coding sequence is TGCAGCGTCATGAACAGGGGCCAAGAGACCCAGTACTTC. It yields the protein CSVMNRGQETQYF.

This chain joins TRBV5-8 and TRBJ2-1, with 8 positions matching TRBD1. Germline trimming cut 4 bases from V and 3 bases from J; bases unmatched to any gene: 6. Looked up from germline, CDR1 is SGHTS and CDR2 is YDEGEE. This CDR3 has 15 residues. CDR3: CASSQRTGRYNEQFF. Here the CDR3 DNA reads TGTGCCAGCAGCCAACGGACAGGGCGCTACAATGAGCAGTTCTTC.

The chain links TRBV19 to TRBJ1-6; 8 bases line up with TRBD1. CDR3 length: 15 residues. V trimming: 7 bases; J trimming: 6 bases; junction bases outside the gene matches: 8. From germline, CDR1 is LNHDA and CDR2 SQIVND (reference sequence). DNA of the CDR3: TGTGCCAGTATGGGCCCCGACAGGGGTAATTCACCCCTCCACTTT. Protein product: CASMGPDRGNSPLHF.

The chain uses TRBV21-1 and TRBJ2-7; TRBD1, the table's D call, was not compared with the DNA. TRBV21-1 corresponds to a pseudogene. The CDR3 runs 16 residues. CDR3 amino acids: CASARTGDNLTYEQYF. In nucleotides, the CDR3 is TGTGCCAGCGCCCGAACAGGGGATAATTTAACCTACGAGCAGTACTTC.

The CDR3 bases are TGTGCCTGGAGTCCCCTTCGGGAGACTCAGCCCCAGCATTTT. Translation: CAWSPLRETQPQHF. This rearrangement joins TRBV30 to TRBJ1-5; D not resolved. This CDR3 is built from 14 residues. V was cut by 2 bases and J by 6 bases, with 14 bases left in between. The germline V gene encodes CDR1 GTSNPN and CDR2 SVGIG (reference sequence). Filled out from reference TRBV30 and TRBJ1-5, the complete variable domain reads SQTIHQWPATLVQPVGSPLSLECTVEGTSNPNLYWYRQAAGRGLQLLFYSVGIGQISSEVPQNLSASRPQDRQFILSSKKLLLSDSGFYLCAWSPLRETQPQHFGDGTRLSIL.